This T cell receptor beta chain derives from a study of shared clonotypes between healthy human individuals. Note on this clone: Antigen: not known.

Several immunoSEQ plates received, in even portions, the genomic DNA of each subset. Using immunoSEQ multiplex PCR, the repertoire was profiled, and TCRdb retains in-frame clones only, with some absent. Among a few hundred thousand clones listed, around nine tenths were seen once. The CDR3 length is 17 residues. V was pared by 0 bases and J by 4 bases, with 9 bases of the junction left unmatched. Per germline, CDR1 SGHRS and CDR2 YFSETQ. Study-level findings and limits: With a handful of donors compared, 4% to 5.5% of naive CD4 clonotypes were shared. Across subsets, estimated richness was generally greater for naive than for memory populations.

Sequences were obtained from memory CD8+ T cells sorted from blood. Subset in this sample: CD45RO+ cells pooled with CCR7-negative TemRA cells. The rearrangement joins TRBV5-1 to TRBJ2-1; 8 positions agree with TRBD2. This receptor was taken from a man younger than 35 in good health. Here the CDR3 DNA reads TGCGCCAGCAGCTTGGTCCCCCGGGGGGGCCCTTACAATGAGCAGTTCTTC. It translates to CASSLVPRGGPYNEQFF.